This T cell receptor (beta chain) was retrieved from a study of cytomegalovirus exposure and HLA in healthy donors. Whole-study results and caveats: Using the classifier, cytomegalovirus status was reportedly diagnosed with high specificity and sensitivity. Cytomegalovirus association was assigned to 170 or so TCR beta chains.

TCRdb's copy holds only in-frame clones and misses some; the assay was immunoSEQ multiplex PCR. The sample has about 98,000 clones, more than 85% seen once. About this clone itself: Its antigen is as yet unknown.

The receptor was isolated from a man aged 18 to 29 in good health and CMV-seropositive. The sample taken for sequencing was PBMCs.

CDR3 sequence (DNA): TGTGCCACCAGCAGAGTTGGGACAGGGCGATTCACAGATACGCAGTATTTT. It translates to CATSRVGTGRFTDTQYF. V is TRBV15 and J is TRBJ2-3; 9 nucleotides align to TRBD1. CDR1 LNHNV and CDR2 YYDKDF come from the germline V gene (reference sequence). V lost 1 base, J lost 2 bases, and 7 bases stayed unmatched. There are 17 residues in the CDR3.